The source of this T cell receptor beta chain is a study of CD8+ T cells in alopecia areata. General study results and limits: For patients receiving tofacitinib, scalp clonality and expanded CD8+ clones among the top 100 significantly decreased. Clonality exceeded that of normal scalp in lesional scalp, most notably in alopecia totalis/universalis. During tofacitinib treatment, many expanded lesional clones remained in scalp and blood.

This clone was observed a handful of times. Antigen specificity is unknown. Noted treatment: oral pan-JAK inhibitor, 5-10 mg twice daily. Peripheral blood, together with lesional scalp punch biopsies, was collected from alopecia areata patients. Reverse transcription of extracted RNA yielded cDNA, which provided the sequencing template. Assay: immunoSEQ multiplex PCR; the TCRdb copy retains only in-frame clones and omits some. The data contain a few hundred thousand clones, roughly 66% of them seen just once; the ten biggest clones take up roughly 1.2%. The sequencing used CD4+ T cells sorted from blood, collected between weeks 44 and 45, from a patient treated with tofacitinib. This clonotype was obtained from a human donor with alopecia areata.

As DNA, the CDR3 is TGCAGCGTTGAGGAACAGGGGGCTAACACCGGGGAGCTGTTTTTT. Translating it yields CSVEEQGANTGELFF. This sequence joins TRBV29-1 and TRBJ2-2; TRBD1 matches 9 bases. The length of the CDR3 is 15 residues. Unmatched junction bases numbered 4, after V lost 3 bases and J lost 2 bases. The V gene's germline CDR1 is SQVTM and CDR2 ANQGSEA.